The entry that follows covers one TCR beta chain sequence. What it binds is unknown. This entry belongs to a study of cytomegalovirus exposure and HLA in healthy donors. Amplification used 60 Vbeta primers and 13 Jbeta primers. Sequencing was performed with immunoSEQ multiplex PCR; in TCRdb, only in-frame clones are kept and a portion is missing. Of more than 85,000 clones listed, about 70% are singletons. At collection, donors were nominally healthy, but unrecorded immune exposures were probable. Study conclusions and caveats: TCR beta V- and J-gene trimming, according to a later analysis, was linked to a missense DCLRE1C variant. An analysis was carried out later, and it reportedly showed fewer N-insertions in an Asian-associated ancestry cluster than the approximately 710-donor mean. The study designated 150 to 200 TCR beta chains cytomegalovirus-associated.

CDR3 length equals 14 residues. V lost 7 bases, J lost 3 bases, and 7 bases stayed unmatched. CDR1 and CDR2 from the germline V gene are MDHEN and SYDVKM. V gene TRBV28 combines with J gene TRBJ2-7; 9 bases fit TRBD1. The clonotype was recovered from a female donor in good health and CMV-seronegative. The material sequenced was PBMCs. CDR3 amino acids: CASTTGGVIYEQYF. Written as DNA, the CDR3 is TGTGCCAGCACCACAGGGGGCGTGATCTACGAGCAGTACTTC.